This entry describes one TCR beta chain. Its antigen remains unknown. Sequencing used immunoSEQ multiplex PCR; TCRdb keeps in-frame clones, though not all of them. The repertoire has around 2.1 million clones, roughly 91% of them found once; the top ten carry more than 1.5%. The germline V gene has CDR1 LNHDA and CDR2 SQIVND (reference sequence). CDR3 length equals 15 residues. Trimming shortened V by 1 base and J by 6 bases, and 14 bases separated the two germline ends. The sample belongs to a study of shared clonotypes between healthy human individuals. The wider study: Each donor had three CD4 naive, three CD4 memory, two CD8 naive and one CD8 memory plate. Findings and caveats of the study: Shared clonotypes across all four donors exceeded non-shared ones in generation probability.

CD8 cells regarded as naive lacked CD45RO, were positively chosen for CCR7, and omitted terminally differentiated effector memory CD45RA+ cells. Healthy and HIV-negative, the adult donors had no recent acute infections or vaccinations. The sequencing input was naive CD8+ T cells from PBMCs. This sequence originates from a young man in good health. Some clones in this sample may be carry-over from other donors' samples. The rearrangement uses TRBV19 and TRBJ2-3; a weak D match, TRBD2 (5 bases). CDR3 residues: CASSIVGDGVDTQYF. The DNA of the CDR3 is TGTGCCAGTAGTATAGTCGGCGACGGGGTGGATACGCAGTATTTT.